The following is a TCR beta chain sequence with its context. Its antigen is unknown. This record comes from a study of shared clonotypes between healthy human individuals. Regarding the study as a whole: Relative to their counterparts shared across all four donors, non-shared clonotypes exhibited diminished generation probabilities. The low donor count limited represented genetic and exposure-history diversity. Memory subsets had estimated richness that was generally smaller than that of naive subsets. With a handful of donors compared, 4.5% to 6.5% of naive CD4 clonotypes were shared.

The CDR3 consists of 15 residues. In germline, CDR1 is LNHNV, CDR2 YYDKDF (reference sequence). V shed 3 bases and J 4 bases; nucleotides not matched to a gene: 5. Repertoires were generated with immunoSEQ multiplex PCR, while TCRdb's copy carries only in-frame clones and drops some. Seen here are roughly 2,500,000 clones, 93% observed once, and the top ten hold roughly 0.39%. The chain links TRBV15 to TRBJ2-1, with 8 positions matching TRBD2. The origin of this receptor is a man between 18 and 29 years old in good health. Some clones in this sample may be carry-over from other donors' samples. What was sequenced was naive CD4+ T cells from PBMCs. As to subset: CD45RA+ positively selected. The CDR3 here is CATSSQREPYNEQFF. CDR3 in DNA: TGTGCCACCAGCAGTCAGCGGGAGCCATACAATGAGCAGTTCTTC.